This entry features one T cell receptor beta chain sequence. Using immunoSEQ multiplex PCR, the repertoire was profiled, and TCRdb retains in-frame clones only, with some absent. The sample has fewer than 110,000 clones, around 89% seen once. The data belong to a study of control samples from healthy donors and cancer patients. Trimming removed 7 bases at V and 1 base at J, with 8 bases between. The CDR3 contains 14 residues. Germline V lookup: CDR1 MNHEY, CDR2 SVGAGI. Sequencing was carried out using PBMCs. The V and J genes are TRBV6-5 and TRBJ2-6, with D possibly TRBD1 on 6 matching bases. The clonotype comes from a man aged 55 to 70 with lung cancer. CDR3 sequence: CASNQGSGANVLTF. Written as DNA, the CDR3 is TGTGCCAGCAACCAGGGGTCTGGGGCCAACGTCCTGACTTTC.